The clone carrying this TCR beta chain was counted many times. The data were taken from a study of T cells in Graves' hyperthyroidism and ophthalmopathy. Amplification yielded TCR beta CDR3 regions, with RNA transcripts as the source. Carried out on the TCR CDR3, a first-round RT-PCR used the HTBI primer set. One entry per CDR3 protein, called by TCRdb with MiXCR from the multiplex PCR reads. Of 480,000 or so distinct CDR3 sequences listed, approximately 15% were seen once; the top ten hold less than 20%. The ends lost 4 bases at V and 3 bases at J; junction bases unmatched: 0. This CDR3 spans 13 amino acids. Germline V lookup: CDR1 KGHDR, CDR2 SFDVKD.

This receptor was taken from a woman between 18 and 29 years old with Graves' hyperthyroidism. What was sequenced was blood. V usage is TRBV24-1 and J usage is TRBJ2-5, with 8 bases aligning to TRBD1. Here the CDR3 DNA reads TGTGCCACCAGTGAGACAGGGGAAGAGACCCAGTACTTC. Encoded protein: CATSETGEETQYF.